These T cell receptor beta chains were read from a single sample in a study of T cell responses to AZD1222 COVID-19 vaccine. Clones were read by immunoSEQ multiplex PCR, and TCRdb kept only the in-frame ones, dropping some. The table shows more than 70,000 clones, with roughly 88% occurring only once. The source material was peripheral blood, sampled on day 0 of MenACWY control vaccination. The receptors here all came from an adult in good health. Each CDR3 is given with its conserved first and last residue. Each record gives: clone size, J gene, V gene, D gene, CDR3 protein, CDR3 DNA. The D gene is left open where the match is weak. Rows may omit the clone size; those that give it use once, few, many or a size class.

abundance: .; j_gene: TRBJ1-2; v_gene: TRBV6-2/TRBV6-3; d_gene: .; CDR3aa: CASSSHGYYGYTF; CDR3nt: TGTGCCAGCAGTTCTCACGGCTACTATGGCTACACCTTC
abundance: .; j_gene: TRBJ1-2; v_gene: TRBV5-4; d_gene: TRBD1; CDR3aa: CASGTAANYGYTF; CDR3nt: TGTGCCAGCGGGACAGCAGCTAACTATGGCTACACCTTC
abundance: .; j_gene: TRBJ1-6; v_gene: TRBV27; d_gene: .; CDR3aa: CASSQSVSYNSPLHF; CDR3nt: TGTGCCAGCAGTCAGAGTGTCTCCTATAATTCACCCCTCCACTTT
abundance: .; j_gene: TRBJ1-5; v_gene: TRBV7-8; d_gene: .; CDR3aa: CASSLSGNQPQHF; CDR3nt: TGTGCCAGCAGCTTATCCGGGAATCAGCCCCAGCATTTT
abundance: .; j_gene: TRBJ2-3; v_gene: TRBV9; d_gene: TRBD2; CDR3aa: CASSVAGGGTPTDTQYF; CDR3nt: TGTGCCAGCAGCGTAGCGGGGGGGGGAACCCCCACAGATACGCAGTATTTT
abundance: .; j_gene: TRBJ2-7; v_gene: TRBV6-1; d_gene: .; CDR3aa: CASSEKGGSAYEQYF; CDR3nt: TGTGCCAGCAGTGAGAAAGGGGGATCAGCCTACGAGCAGTACTTC
abundance: .; j_gene: TRBJ2-7; v_gene: TRBV4-3; d_gene: .; CDR3aa: CASSQGFPTYEQYF; CDR3nt: TGCGCCAGCAGCCAAGGATTTCCTACCTACGAGCAGTACTTC
abundance: .; j_gene: TRBJ1-2; v_gene: TRBV25-1; d_gene: .; CDR3aa: CASSALQGNGYTF; CDR3nt: TGTGCCAGCAGTGCCTTACAGGGAAATGGCTACACCTTC
abundance: .; j_gene: TRBJ1-3; v_gene: TRBV28; d_gene: .; CDR3aa: CASILGNSGNTIYF; CDR3nt: TGTGCCAGCATCCTGGGGAATTCCGGAAACACCATATATTTT
abundance: .; j_gene: TRBJ2-1; v_gene: TRBV7-9; d_gene: TRBD1; CDR3aa: CATTGGTTHEQFF; CDR3nt: TGTGCCACCACAGGGGGAACTACACATGAGCAGTTCTTC
abundance: .; j_gene: TRBJ2-1; v_gene: TRBV27; d_gene: TRBD2; CDR3aa: CASSLYSSGDYNEQFF; CDR3nt: TGTGCCAGCAGTTTATATTCTAGCGGGGATTACAATGAGCAGTTCTTC
abundance: .; j_gene: TRBJ2-2; v_gene: TRBV9; d_gene: .; CDR3aa: CASSTRERGVGELFF; CDR3nt: TGTGCCAGCAGCACAAGGGAACGGGGTGTCGGGGAGCTGTTTTTT
abundance: .; j_gene: TRBJ2-1; v_gene: TRBV7-9; d_gene: .; CDR3aa: CASSLVRASAYNEQFF; CDR3nt: TGTGCCAGCAGCTTAGTTCGGGCTAGCGCCTACAATGAGCAGTTCTTC
abundance: once; j_gene: TRBJ1-1; v_gene: TRBV12-3/TRBV12-4; d_gene: TRBD1; CDR3aa: CASSRDRVAFF; CDR3nt: TGTGCCAGCAGTCGGGACAGGGTTGCTTTCTTT